This entry concerns a single T cell receptor (beta chain). What antigen it recognizes has not been identified. No per-base quality is available; no much larger clone lies one base away. Enrolling through a virtual design, the prospective study's participants ranged in age from about 18 to 89 years and lived across roughly 23 United States geographic areas. To assign participants to cohorts, the prospective study relied on clinical history that participants themselves reported in a screening survey and a study questionnaire. ImmuneRACE Cohort 3 recovered participants were defined by two consecutive negative NP/OP PCR tests, healthcare professional clearance, or symptom resolution. Mobile phlebotomists in the prospective study collected whole blood, serum and a nasopharyngeal or oropharyngeal swab from every participant. Participants in the prospective study had the option to provide additional blood draws and questionnaires over an approximately 2-month period. Prospective study blood samples were shipped either frozen or at room temperature before DNA extraction.

The data were taken from a study of blood T cell repertoires in COVID-19 (TCRdb year 2020). At the level of the whole study: Samples from collaborators originated in the United States, Italy and Spain and spanned both the acute and convalescent phases of COVID-19. Nearly every sample came with metadata listing a de-identified subject ID, COVID-19 status, age in years and sex. The dataset comprised deeply sampled blood TCRbeta repertoires from subjects exposed to, actively infected with, or recovered from COVID-19. Where available, HLA class I and class II types were obtained from metadata supplied by the sample provider rather than from assay-based typing. A freely available public database, intended as a resource for researchers studying the immune response to SARS-CoV-2, is where the repertoires were released. The prospective study material was composed of cDNA or gDNA derived from T cells, B-cell-depleted T cells, or PBMCs. The samples were drawn from two sources: the first 160 participants of the ongoing ImmuneRACE study, and over 950 subjects contributed by 6 global collaborators. The investigation overall reported the following: Clinical and demographic metadata were provided uncurated, with the amount varying by source and participant.

The germline V gene yields SGHVS for CDR1 and FQNEAQ for CDR2. From cysteine to phenylalanine, the CDR3 is 14 amino acids long. Only CDR3 DNA remains: 42 bases, in frame from the first base. V is cut by 5 bases and J by 0 bases, and the space between the germline ends is 11 bases. TCRbeta CDR3 regions were amplified from genomic DNA by means of the immunoSEQ Assay, a bias-controlled multiplex PCR. In the paper's pipeline: The number of nucleated cells in each sample was estimated by amplification of reference gene primers within the assay. To quantify the absolute abundance of each unique TCRbeta CDR3 rearrangement, sequence reads were collapsed and filtered. For each sample, productive Simpson clonality was calculated as the square root of Simpson's diversity index over productive rearrangements. Entries here come from immuneACCESS through TCRdb and include only in-frame sequences with V and J called. Some clones fail to appear in such tables; in the studies checked, an unresolved V gene covers under half of the shortfall, and the cause of the remainder is unknown. That table furnishes V, J and clone size, whereas the DNA furnished D and trimming. Across this sample there are about 180,000 clones, with about 88% seen only once. The leading ten clones occupy about 8.4% of the sample.

The source of this sequence is a woman aged 18 to 35 who had recovered from COVID-19. Sequencing input: PBMCs or T cells enriched from blood (not recorded which). Here the chain combines TRBV7-8 and TRBJ2-7, with the D gene call left open. The nucleotide sequence reads TGTGCCAGCAGCCAAAGCAGGAACTCCTACGAGCAGTACTTC. This codes for CASSQSRNSYEQYF.